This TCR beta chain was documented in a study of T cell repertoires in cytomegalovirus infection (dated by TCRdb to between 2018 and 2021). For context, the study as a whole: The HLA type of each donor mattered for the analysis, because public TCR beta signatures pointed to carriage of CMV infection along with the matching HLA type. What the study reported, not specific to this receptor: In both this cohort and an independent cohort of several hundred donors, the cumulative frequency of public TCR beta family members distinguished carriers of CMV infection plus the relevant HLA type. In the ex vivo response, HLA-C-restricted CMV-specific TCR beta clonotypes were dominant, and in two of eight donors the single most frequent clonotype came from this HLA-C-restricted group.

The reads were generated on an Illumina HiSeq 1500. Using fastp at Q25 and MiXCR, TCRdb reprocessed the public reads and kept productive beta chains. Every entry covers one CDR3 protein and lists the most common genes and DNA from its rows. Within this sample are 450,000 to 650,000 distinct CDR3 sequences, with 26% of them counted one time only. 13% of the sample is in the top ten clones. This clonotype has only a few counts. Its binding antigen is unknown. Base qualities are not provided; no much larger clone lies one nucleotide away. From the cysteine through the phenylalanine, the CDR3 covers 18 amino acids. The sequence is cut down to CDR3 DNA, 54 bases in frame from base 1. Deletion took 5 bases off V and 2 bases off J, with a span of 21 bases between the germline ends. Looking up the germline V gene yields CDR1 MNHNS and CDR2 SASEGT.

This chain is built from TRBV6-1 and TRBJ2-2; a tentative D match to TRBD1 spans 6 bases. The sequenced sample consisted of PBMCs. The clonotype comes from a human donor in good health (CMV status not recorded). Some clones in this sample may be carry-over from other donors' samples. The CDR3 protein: CASSRFLPTGINTGELFF. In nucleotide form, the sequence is TGTGCCAGCAGTCGCTTTTTACCTACAGGGATTAACACCGGGGAGCTGTTTTTT.